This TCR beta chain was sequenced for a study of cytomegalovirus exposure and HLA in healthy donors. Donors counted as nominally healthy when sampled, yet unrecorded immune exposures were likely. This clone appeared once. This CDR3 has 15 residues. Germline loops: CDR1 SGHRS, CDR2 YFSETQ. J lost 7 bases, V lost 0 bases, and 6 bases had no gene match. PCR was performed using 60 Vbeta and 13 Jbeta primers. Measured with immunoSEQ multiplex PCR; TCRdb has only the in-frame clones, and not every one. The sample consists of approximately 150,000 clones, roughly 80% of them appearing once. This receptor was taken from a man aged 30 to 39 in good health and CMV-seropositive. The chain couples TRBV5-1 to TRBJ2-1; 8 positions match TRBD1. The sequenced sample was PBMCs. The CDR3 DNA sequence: TGCGCCAGCAGCTTGGGAACAGGGGACAGGAATGAGCAGTTCTTC. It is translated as CASSLGTGDRNEQFF.